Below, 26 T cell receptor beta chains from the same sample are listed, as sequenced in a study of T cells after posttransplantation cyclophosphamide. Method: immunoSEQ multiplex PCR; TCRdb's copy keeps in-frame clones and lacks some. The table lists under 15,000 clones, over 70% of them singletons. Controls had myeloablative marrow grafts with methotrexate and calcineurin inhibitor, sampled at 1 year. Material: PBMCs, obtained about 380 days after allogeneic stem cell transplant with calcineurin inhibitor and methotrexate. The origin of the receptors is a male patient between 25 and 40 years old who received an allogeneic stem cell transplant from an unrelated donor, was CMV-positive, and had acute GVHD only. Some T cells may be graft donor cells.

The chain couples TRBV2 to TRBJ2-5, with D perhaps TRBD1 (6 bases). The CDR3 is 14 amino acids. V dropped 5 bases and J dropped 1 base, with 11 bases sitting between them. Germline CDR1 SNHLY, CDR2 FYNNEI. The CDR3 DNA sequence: TGTGCCAGCAGTTCGCAGGGGAGCCAAGAGACCCAGTACTTC. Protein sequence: CASSSQGSQETQYF.

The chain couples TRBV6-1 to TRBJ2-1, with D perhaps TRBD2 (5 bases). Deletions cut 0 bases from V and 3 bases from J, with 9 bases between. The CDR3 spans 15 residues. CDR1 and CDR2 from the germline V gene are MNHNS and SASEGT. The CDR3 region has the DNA TGTGCCAGCAGTGAAGCGGACTTCCTCTACAATGAGCAGTTCTTC. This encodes CASSEADFLYNEQFF.

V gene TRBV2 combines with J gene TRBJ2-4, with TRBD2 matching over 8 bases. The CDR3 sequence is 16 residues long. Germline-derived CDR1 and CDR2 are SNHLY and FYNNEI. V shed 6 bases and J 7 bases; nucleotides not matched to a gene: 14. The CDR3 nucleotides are TGTGCCAGCAGCACCCCGGGGGGGAGCGGGCGGAACATTCAGTACTTC. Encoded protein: CASSTPGGSGRNIQYF. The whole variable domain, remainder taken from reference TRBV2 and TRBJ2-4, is EPEVTQTPSHQVTQMGQEVILRCVPISNHLYFYWYRQILGQKVEFLVSFYNNEISEKSEIFDDQFSVERPDGSNFTLKIRSTKLEDSAMYFCASSTPGGSGRNIQYFGAGTRLSVL.

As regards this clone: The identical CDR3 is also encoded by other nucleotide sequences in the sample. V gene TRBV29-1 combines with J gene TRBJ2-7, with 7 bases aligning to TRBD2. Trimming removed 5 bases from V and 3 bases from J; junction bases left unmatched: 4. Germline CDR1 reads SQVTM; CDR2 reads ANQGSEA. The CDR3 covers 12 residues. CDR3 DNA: TGCAGCGTTAAATCTAGCGGCTACGAGCAGTACTTC. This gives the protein CSVKSSGYEQYF.

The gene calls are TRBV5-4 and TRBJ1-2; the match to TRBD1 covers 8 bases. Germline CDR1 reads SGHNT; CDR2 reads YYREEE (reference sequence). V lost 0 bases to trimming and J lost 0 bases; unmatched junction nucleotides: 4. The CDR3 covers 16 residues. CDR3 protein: CASSLADRATNYGYTF. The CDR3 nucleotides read TGTGCCAGCAGCTTGGCGGACAGGGCCACTAACTATGGCTACACCTTC.

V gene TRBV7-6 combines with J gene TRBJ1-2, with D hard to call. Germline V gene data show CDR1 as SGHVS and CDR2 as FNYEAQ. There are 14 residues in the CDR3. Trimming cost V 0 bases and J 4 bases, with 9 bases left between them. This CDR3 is CASSLAPGAYGYTF. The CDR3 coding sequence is TGTGCCAGCAGCTTAGCCCCGGGAGCCTATGGCTACACCTTC.

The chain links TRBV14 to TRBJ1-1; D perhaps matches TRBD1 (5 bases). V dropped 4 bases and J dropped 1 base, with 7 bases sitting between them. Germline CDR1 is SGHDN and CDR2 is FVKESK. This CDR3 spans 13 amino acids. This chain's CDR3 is CASSLQGNTEAFF. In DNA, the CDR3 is TGTGCCAGCAGCCTGCAGGGGAACACTGAAGCTTTCTTT.

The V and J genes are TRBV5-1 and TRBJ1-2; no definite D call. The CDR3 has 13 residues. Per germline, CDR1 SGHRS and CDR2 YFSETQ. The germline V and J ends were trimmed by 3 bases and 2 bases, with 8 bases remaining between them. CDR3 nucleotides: TGCGCCAGCAGCTGGACGGGGAACTATGGCTACACCTTC. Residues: CASSWTGNYGYTF.

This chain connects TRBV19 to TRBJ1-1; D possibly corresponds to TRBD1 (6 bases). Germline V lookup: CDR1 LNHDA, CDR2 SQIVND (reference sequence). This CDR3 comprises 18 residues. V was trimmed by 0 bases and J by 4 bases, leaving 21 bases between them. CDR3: CASSIDPGGTPGSTEAFF. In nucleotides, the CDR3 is TGTGCCAGTAGTATAGACCCGGGAGGGACACCAGGGAGCACTGAAGCTTTCTTT.

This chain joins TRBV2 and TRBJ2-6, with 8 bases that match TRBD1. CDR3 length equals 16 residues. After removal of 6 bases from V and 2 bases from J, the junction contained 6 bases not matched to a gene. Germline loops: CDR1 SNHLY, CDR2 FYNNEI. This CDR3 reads CASRTYRGTGANVLTF. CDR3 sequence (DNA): TGTGCCAGCAGAACCTACAGGGGGACTGGGGCCAACGTCCTGACTTTC.

As DNA, the CDR3 is TGTGCCAGCAGTGTTGCGCGGGGGGACCCCTACGAGCAGTACTTC. Protein sequence: CASSVARGDPYEQYF. The chain recombines TRBV2 with TRBJ2-7, with 8 bases matching TRBD2. Trimming cost V 4 bases and J 2 bases; bases outside gene matches: 7. This CDR3 region has 15 residues. Germline V gene lookup returns CDR1 SNHLY and CDR2 FYNNEI.

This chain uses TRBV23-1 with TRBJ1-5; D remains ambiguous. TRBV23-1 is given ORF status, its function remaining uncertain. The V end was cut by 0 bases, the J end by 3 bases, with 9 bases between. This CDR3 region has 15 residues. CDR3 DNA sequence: TGCGCCAGCAGTCAATCCTACAGAAACAATCAGCCCCAGCATTTT. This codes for CASSQSYRNNQPQHF.

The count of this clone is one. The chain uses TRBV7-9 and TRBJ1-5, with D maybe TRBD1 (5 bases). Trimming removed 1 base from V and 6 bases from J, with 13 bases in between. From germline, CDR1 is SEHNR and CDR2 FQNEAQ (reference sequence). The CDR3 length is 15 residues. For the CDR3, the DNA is TGTGCCAGCAGCTTAGAAGGGGCTCAGGGTCAGCCCCAGCATTTT. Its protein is CASSLEGAQGQPQHF.

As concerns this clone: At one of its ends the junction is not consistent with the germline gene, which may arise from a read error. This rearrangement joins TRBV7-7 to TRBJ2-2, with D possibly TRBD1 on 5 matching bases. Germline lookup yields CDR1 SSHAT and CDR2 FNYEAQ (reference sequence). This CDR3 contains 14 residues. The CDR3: CASSATGNTGELFF. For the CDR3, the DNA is TGTGCTAGCAGCGCCACAGGGAACACCGGGGAGCTGTTTTTT.

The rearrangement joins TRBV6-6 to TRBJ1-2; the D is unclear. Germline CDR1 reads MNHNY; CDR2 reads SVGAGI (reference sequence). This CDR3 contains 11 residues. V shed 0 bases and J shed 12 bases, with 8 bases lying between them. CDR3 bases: TGTGCCAGCAGTTACTCGGGCCCGCACACCTTC. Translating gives CASSYSGPHTF.

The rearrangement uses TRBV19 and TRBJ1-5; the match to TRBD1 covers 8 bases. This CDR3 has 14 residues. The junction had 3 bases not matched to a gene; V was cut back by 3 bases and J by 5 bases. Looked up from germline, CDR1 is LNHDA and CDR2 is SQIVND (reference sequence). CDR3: CASSIDRGHQPQHF. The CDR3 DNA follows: TGTGCCAGTAGTATCGACAGGGGACATCAGCCCCAGCATTTT.

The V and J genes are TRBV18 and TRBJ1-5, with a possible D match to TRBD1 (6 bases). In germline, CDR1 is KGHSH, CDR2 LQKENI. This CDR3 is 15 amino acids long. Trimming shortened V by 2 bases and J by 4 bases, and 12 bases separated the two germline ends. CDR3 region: CASSPMGAQNQPQHF. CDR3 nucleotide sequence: TGTGCCAGCTCACCAATGGGGGCCCAAAATCAGCCCCAGCATTTT.

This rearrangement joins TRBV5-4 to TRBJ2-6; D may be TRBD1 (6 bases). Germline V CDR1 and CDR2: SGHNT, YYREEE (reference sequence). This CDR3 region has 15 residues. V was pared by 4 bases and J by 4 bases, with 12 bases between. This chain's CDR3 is CASSHQGTGANVLTF. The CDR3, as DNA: TGTGCCAGCAGCCATCAGGGGACCGGGGCCAACGTCCTGACTTTC. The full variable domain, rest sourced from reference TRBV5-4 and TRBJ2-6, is ETGVTQSPTHLIKTRGQQVTLRCSSQSGHNTVSWYQQALGQGPQFIFQYYREEENGRGNFPPRFSGLQFPNYSSELNVNALELDDSALYLCASSHQGTGANVLTFGAGSRLTVL.

The CDR3 bases are TGTGCCAGCAAAACCCGCGGTTCCCGCTACGAGCAGTACTTC. Its translation is CASKTRGSRYEQYF. V is TRBV27 and J is TRBJ2-7; D is unclear. The germline V gene encodes CDR1 MNHEY and CDR2 SMNVEV (reference sequence). With 7 bases removed from V and 3 bases from J, the gap between germline ends came to 16 bases. This CDR3 is 14 amino acids long.

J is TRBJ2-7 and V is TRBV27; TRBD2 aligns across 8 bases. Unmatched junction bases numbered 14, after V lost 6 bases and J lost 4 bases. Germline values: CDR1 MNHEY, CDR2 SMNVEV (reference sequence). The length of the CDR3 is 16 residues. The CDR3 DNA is TGTGCCAGCAGCCTCACCACAGCGGGAGTGGTTTACGAGCAGTACTTC. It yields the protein CASSLTTAGVVYEQYF.

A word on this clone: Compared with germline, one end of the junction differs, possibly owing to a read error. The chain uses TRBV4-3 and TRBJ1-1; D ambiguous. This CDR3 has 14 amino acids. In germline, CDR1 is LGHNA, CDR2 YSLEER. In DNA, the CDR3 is TGCGCCAGCACCCAAAGCGGCAGGAACACTGAAGCTTTCTTT. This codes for CASTQSGRNTEAFF.

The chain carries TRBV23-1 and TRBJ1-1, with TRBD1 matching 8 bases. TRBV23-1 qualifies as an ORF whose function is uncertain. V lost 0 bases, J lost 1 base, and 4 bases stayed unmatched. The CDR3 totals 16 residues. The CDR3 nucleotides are TGCGCCAGCAGTCAATCCCCAGACAGGGGGAACACTGAAGCTTTCTTT. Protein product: CASSQSPDRGNTEAFF.

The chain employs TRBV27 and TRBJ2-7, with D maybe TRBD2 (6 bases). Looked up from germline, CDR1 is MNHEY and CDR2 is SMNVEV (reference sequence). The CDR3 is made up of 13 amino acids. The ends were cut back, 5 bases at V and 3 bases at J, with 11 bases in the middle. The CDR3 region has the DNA TGTGCCAGCAGTACAAGACTAGGCTACGAGCAGTACTTC. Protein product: CASSTRLGYEQYF.

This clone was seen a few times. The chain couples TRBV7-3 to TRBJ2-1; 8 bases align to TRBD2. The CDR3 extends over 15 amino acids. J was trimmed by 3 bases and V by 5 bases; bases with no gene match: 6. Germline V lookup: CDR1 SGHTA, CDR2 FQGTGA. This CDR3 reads CASSIDSGSYNEQFF. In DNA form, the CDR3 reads TGTGCCAGCAGCATAGACAGCGGGAGCTACAATGAGCAGTTCTTC.

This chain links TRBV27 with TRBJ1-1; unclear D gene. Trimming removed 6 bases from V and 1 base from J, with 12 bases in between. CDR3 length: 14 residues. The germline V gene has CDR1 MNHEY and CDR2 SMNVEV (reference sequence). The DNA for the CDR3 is TGTGCCAGCAGCTTTAGGGAGAAGAACACTGAAGCTTTCTTT. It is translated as CASSFREKNTEAFF.

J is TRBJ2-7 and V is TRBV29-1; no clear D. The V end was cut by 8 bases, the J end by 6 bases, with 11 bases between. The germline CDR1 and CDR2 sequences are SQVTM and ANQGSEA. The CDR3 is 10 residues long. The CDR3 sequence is CSCEDGEQYF. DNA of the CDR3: TGCAGCTGCGAGGATGGCGAGCAGTACTTC.